Below, 29 T cell receptor beta chains from the same sample are listed, as sequenced in a study of blood T cell repertoires in COVID-19. The assay was immunoSEQ multiplex PCR, and TCRdb's table has in-frame clones only and misses some. This table has 120,000 to 150,000 clones, 81% appearing once. Sequenced input: peripheral blood. The receptors here all came from a human donor with acute or convalescent COVID-19. The donor label of this sample is uncertain.

The chain carries TRBV3-1 (or the pseudogene TRBV3-2) and TRBJ1-3; possible D gene TRBD1, 5 bases. This CDR3 comprises 16 residues. Germline V gives CDR1 LGHDT, CDR2 YNNKEL (reference sequence). Trimming left V 7 bases short and J 0 bases short, with 16 bases between. CDR3 sequence: CASTPGGIGSGNTIYF. CDR3 nucleotides: TGTGCCAGCACCCCGGGGGGTATCGGCTCTGGAAACACCATATATTTT.

This clone has ten or more counts. This chain uses TRBV3-1 (or the pseudogene TRBV3-2) with TRBJ2-7; 7 nucleotides line up with TRBD1. The length of the CDR3 is 13 residues. V was clipped by 0 bases and J by 8 bases; unmatched bases: 4. Looked up from germline, CDR1 is LGHDT and CDR2 is YNNKEL (reference sequence). In DNA form, the CDR3 reads TGTGCCAGCAGCCAAGATGACAGGGCTCAGCAGTACTTC. It is translated as CASSQDDRAQQYF.

The chain uses TRBV12-3 or TRBV12-4 and TRBJ1-2, with D maybe TRBD1 (5 bases). The CDR3 runs to 13 residues. V was clipped by 2 bases and J by 7 bases, with 11 bases between them. The CDR3 sequence: CASSLMGRGGYTF. Here the CDR3 DNA reads TGTGCCAGCAGTTTAATGGGGCGTGGTGGCTACACCTTC.

The chain recombines TRBV30 with TRBJ1-1, with 8 bases fitting TRBD1. CDR3 length equals 14 residues. Germline CDR1 reads GTSNPN; CDR2 reads SVGIG (reference sequence). V dropped 6 bases and J dropped 2; count of bases not matched to a gene: 8. CDR3 in DNA: TGTGCCTGCTCTCCCGGGACAGGTAACACTGAAGCTTTCTTT. Residues: CACSPGTGNTEAFF.

The chain links TRBV24-1 to TRBJ2-3; TRBD1 matches at 8 bases. Germline CDR1 KGHDR, CDR2 SFDVKD. This CDR3 comprises 15 residues. The ends lost 2 bases at V and 4 bases at J; junction bases unmatched: 4. CDR3 region: CATSDWTGMSDTQYF. CDR3 DNA: TGTGCCACCAGTGATTGGACAGGGATGTCAGATACGCAGTATTTT.

This chain connects TRBV6-2 or TRBV6-3 to TRBJ2-4, with TRBD2 matching over 13 bases. The V segment lost 4 bases and the J segment 3 bases; nucleotides outside the gene matches: 6. This CDR3 contains 17 residues. Germline V gene sequence: CDR1 MNHEY, CDR2 SVGEGT. CDR3 DNA: TGTGCCAGCAGTTCACTAGCGGGGGGGCTGATCAAAAACATTCAGTACTTC. Amino acids: CASSSLAGGLIKNIQYF.

This sequence joins TRBV30 and TRBJ1-2; perhaps TRBD1 as D (6 bases). The V gene's germline CDR1 is GTSNPN and CDR2 SVGIG (reference sequence). Between the trimmed V and J ends, which lost 0 bases and 8 bases, there was a span of 13 bases. CDR3 length: 13 amino acids. The CDR3 sequence: CAWSVQGGRGYTF. The CDR3, as DNA: TGTGCCTGGAGTGTACAGGGCGGCCGCGGCTACACCTTC.

V and J are TRBV2 and TRBJ2-4; 8 bases map to TRBD2. Germline V gene sequence: CDR1 SNHLY, CDR2 FYNNEI. With V trimmed by 6 bases and J by 6 bases, 16 bases remained unmatched. The CDR3 totals 17 residues. DNA of the CDR3: TGTGCCAGCAGCTCCCATCCGCGGGGGGCGGGGGGAAACATTCAGTACTTC. Translation gives CASSSHPRGAGGNIQYF.

The rearrangement uses TRBV27 and TRBJ1-6; D is unresolved. With 10 bases removed from V and 7 bases from J, the gap between germline ends came to 17 bases. CDR3 length: 14 amino acids. CDR1 and CDR2 (germline): MNHEY, SMNVEV (reference sequence). CDR3: CATRGNRRNSPLHF. CDR3 in DNA: TGTGCCACCCGGGGAAATCGGAGGAATTCACCCCTCCACTTT.

The chain combines TRBV24-1 with TRBJ2-7; 10 bases agree with TRBD2. This CDR3 is 13 amino acids long. V lost 6 bases, J lost 2 bases, and 0 bases stayed unmatched. Germline CDR1 and CDR2: KGHDR and SFDVKD. The chain's CDR3 is CATSSGGAYEQYF. The CDR3 nucleotides are TGTGCCACCAGTAGCGGGGGGGCCTACGAGCAGTACTTC.

The chain has TRBV29-1 and TRBJ1-3, with 9 bases that match TRBD1. Per germline, CDR1 SQVTM and CDR2 ANQGSEA. Trimming took 6 bases from V and 0 from J; bases not matched to a gene: 3. The CDR3 is 14 residues long. This CDR3 is CSVDRGLSGNTIYF. The CDR3 DNA sequence: TGCAGCGTGGACAGGGGTCTCTCTGGAAACACCATATATTTT.

This chain connects TRBV11-2 to TRBJ1-2; 7 positions match TRBD1. Germline loops: CDR1 SGHAT, CDR2 FQNNGV. With 5 bases clipped from V and 0 bases from J, the junction kept 6 bases outside the gene matches. The CDR3 runs to 15 residues. Here the CDR3 DNA reads TGTGCCAGCAGCATTAGACAGGGTCCTAACTATGGCTACACCTTC. It codes for CASSIRQGPNYGYTF.

The chain is built from TRBV30 and TRBJ1-1, with 8 nucleotides matching TRBD1. The CDR3 covers 13 residues. Germline values: CDR1 GTSNPN, CDR2 SVGIG (reference sequence). Trimming cost V 4 bases and J 7 bases; bases outside gene matches: 8. CDR3 coding DNA: TGTGCCTGGACCTTCGACAGGGGCCTTGAAGCTTTCTTT. This sequence encodes CAWTFDRGLEAFF.

V and J are TRBV5-4 and TRBJ2-3; 8 bases are shared with TRBD2. With 8 bases clipped from V and 3 bases from J, the junction kept 11 bases outside the gene matches. This CDR3 contains 15 residues. CDR1 is SGHNT and CDR2 is YYREEE in the germline V gene (reference sequence). The CDR3 DNA is TGTGCCAGTTCTAGCGGGCCGGGCGTGACAGATACGCAGTATTTT. Translated, it gives CASSSGPGVTDTQYF.

The chain carries TRBV14 and TRBJ2-5; a possible D gene is TRBD1 (6 bases). Germline V gene lookup returns CDR1 SGHDN and CDR2 FVKESK. Trimming shortened V by 4 bases and J by 4 bases, and 16 bases separated the two germline ends. The CDR3 covers 15 residues. The CDR3 sequence is CASSLPGTRRETQYF. CDR3 nucleotide sequence: TGTGCCAGCAGCCTCCCCGGGACAAGGAGAGAGACCCAGTACTTC.

The genes are TRBV9 and TRBJ2-6; 7 nucleotides match TRBD1. Looked up from germline, CDR1 is SGDLS and CDR2 is YYNGEE. There are 15 residues in the CDR3. After removal of 3 bases from V and 2 bases from J, the junction contained 2 bases not matched to a gene. The CDR3: CASSATGAGANVLTF. For the CDR3, the DNA is TGTGCCAGCAGCGCTACAGGGGCTGGGGCCAACGTCCTGACTTTC.

V is TRBV6-6 and J is TRBJ1-5; no firm D call. CDR1 MNHNY and CDR2 SVGAGI come from the germline V gene (reference sequence). The CDR3 runs 14 residues. V lost 6 bases and J lost 6, with 15 bases in between. The CDR3: CASSPSGGVQPQHF. As DNA, the CDR3 is TGTGCCAGCAGCCCCTCGGGCGGGGTTCAGCCCCAGCATTTT.

The rearrangement uses TRBV6-4 and TRBJ2-3; 7 bases fit TRBD1. The trim removed 3 bases at V and 9 bases at J, leaving 6 bases unmatched. Germline loops: CDR1 MRHNA, CDR2 SNTAGT. This CDR3 region has 13 residues. The CDR3 loop reads CASSEGGLGTQYF. The CDR3 DNA follows: TGTGCCAGCAGTGAAGGGGGCCTAGGGACGCAGTATTTT.

The V gene is TRBV20-1, the J gene TRBJ1-6; D unclear. This CDR3 spans 12 amino acids. Deletions cut 3 bases from V and 7 bases from J, with 7 bases between. Per the germline V gene, CDR1 is DFQATT and CDR2 is SNEGSKA (reference sequence). The CDR3 DNA is TGCAGTGCTAGTAGCGGCAATTCACCCCTCCACTTT. As protein: CSASSGNSPLHF.

This clone was counted many times. The V gene is TRBV24-1, the J gene TRBJ2-1; no definite D call. Looked up from germline, CDR1 is KGHDR and CDR2 is SFDVKD. Trimming took 10 bases from V and 6 from J, leaving 9 bases between them. The CDR3 length is 11 residues. The CDR3 bases are TGTGCCACGAGATACAGCAATGAGCAGTTCTTC. This translates into CATRYSNEQFF.

This clone was detected only once. The chain carries TRBV5-4 and TRBJ2-5; D gene ambiguous. In germline, CDR1 is SGHNT, CDR2 YYREEE (reference sequence). V was clipped by 3 bases and J by 1 base, with 10 bases between them. The CDR3 sequence is 14 residues long. CDR3 residues: CASSSPTAQETQYF. CDR3 DNA: TGTGCCAGCAGCTCCCCTACAGCCCAAGAGACCCAGTACTTC.

This chain uses TRBV7-6 with TRBJ2-1; D remains ambiguous. CDR1 SGHVS and CDR2 FNYEAQ come from the germline V gene. Trimming stripped 1 base from V and 10 bases from J, with 5 bases between. This CDR3 contains 11 residues. The CDR3 DNA follows: TGTGCCAGCAGCTTAGGGCCGGAGCAGTTCTTC. The encoded protein is CASSLGPEQFF.

The rearrangement uses TRBV11-3 and TRBJ2-1, with D maybe TRBD2 (5 bases). Germline lookup yields CDR1 SGHNT and CDR2 YENEEA. The V and J ends lost 1 base and 10 bases respectively, with 11 bases between them. The CDR3 has 13 amino acids. The CDR3 DNA follows: TGTGCCAGCAGCTTAGGGGGAGTGAAGGAGCAGTTCTTC. Translating gives CASSLGGVKEQFF.

CDR3 nucleotides: TGTGCCAGCAGCCAAGCCAGGGCCACTGAAGCTTTCTTT. It encodes CASSQARATEAFF. The chain links TRBV3-1 (or the pseudogene TRBV3-2) to TRBJ1-1, with D possibly matching TRBD1 (5 bases). Looked up from germline, CDR1 is LGHDT and CDR2 is YNNKEL (reference sequence). CDR3 length equals 13 residues. Trimming cost V 1 base and J 4 bases, with 7 bases left between them.

The chain joins TRBV7-9 to TRBJ1-1; D may be TRBD1 (6 bases). The CDR3 extends over 15 amino acids. V lost 0 bases, J lost 7 bases, and 15 bases lay in between. The V gene's germline CDR1 is SEHNR and CDR2 FQNEAQ (reference sequence). The DNA for the CDR3 is TGTGCCAGCAGCTTAGCGCTATCAGGGGCGCGTGAAGCTTTCTTT. Amino acids: CASSLALSGAREAFF.

The V gene is TRBV18, the J gene TRBJ1-1; D ambiguous. CDR1 is KGHSH, CDR2 LQKENI, per germline. The V and J ends lost 2 bases and 1 base respectively, with 5 bases between them. The CDR3 is 13 residues long. The CDR3, as DNA: TGTGCCAGCTCACCAGCAGGGAACACTGAAGCTTTCTTT. It is translated as CASSPAGNTEAFF.

This chain links TRBV5-1 with TRBJ1-5; weak D call: TRBD1 (6 bases). Trimming stripped 0 bases from V and 2 bases from J, with 9 bases between. The CDR3 spans 15 residues. CDR1 is SGHRS, CDR2 YFSETQ, per germline. The DNA for the CDR3 is TGCGCCAGCAGCTTGGCCCCAGGGGGCAATCAGCCCCAGCATTTT. Translated: CASSLAPGGNQPQHF. Complete variable domain (other parts from reference TRBV5-1 and TRBJ1-5): KAGVTQTPRYLIKTRGQQVTLSCSPISGHRSVSWYQQTPGQGLQFLFEYFSETQRNKGNFPGRFSGRQFSNSRSEMNVSTLELGDSALYLCASSLAPGGNQPQHFGDGTRLSIL.

This chain uses TRBV2 with TRBJ1-1, with 7 positions matching TRBD1. Unmatched junction bases numbered 6, after V lost 5 bases and J lost 3 bases. The CDR3 spans 14 residues. Germline loops: CDR1 SNHLY, CDR2 FYNNEI. The CDR3 region is CASSPTGADTEAFF. The CDR3 DNA is TGTGCCAGCAGTCCTACAGGGGCGGACACTGAAGCTTTCTTT.

The gene calls are TRBV6-1 and TRBJ2-2; D is possibly TRBD2 (7 bases). Germline loops: CDR1 MNHNS, CDR2 SASEGT. The V gene lost 0 bases and the J gene lost 1 base, with 9 bases spanning the gap. The CDR3 totals 16 residues. The CDR3 region has the DNA TGTGCCAGCAGTGAAGCCGGGGGGCGGAACACCGGGGAGCTGTTTTTT. Encoded protein: CASSEAGGRNTGELFF.